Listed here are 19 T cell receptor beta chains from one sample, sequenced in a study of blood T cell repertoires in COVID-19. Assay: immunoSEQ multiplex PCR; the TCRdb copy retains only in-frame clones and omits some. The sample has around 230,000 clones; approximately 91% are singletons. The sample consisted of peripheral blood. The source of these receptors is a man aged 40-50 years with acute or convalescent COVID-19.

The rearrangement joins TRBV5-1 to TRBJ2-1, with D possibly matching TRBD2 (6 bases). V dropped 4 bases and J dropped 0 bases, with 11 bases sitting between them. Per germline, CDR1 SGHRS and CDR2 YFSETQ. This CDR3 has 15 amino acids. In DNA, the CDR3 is TGCGCCAGCAGCGGGGACGGGAGCTCCTACAATGAGCAGTTCTTC. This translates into CASSGDGSSYNEQFF.

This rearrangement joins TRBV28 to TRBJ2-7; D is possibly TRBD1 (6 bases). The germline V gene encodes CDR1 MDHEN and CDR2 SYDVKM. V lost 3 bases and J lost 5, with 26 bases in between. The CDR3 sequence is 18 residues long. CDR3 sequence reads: CASSFPQTGNLGVHEQYF. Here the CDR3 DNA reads TGTGCCAGCAGTTTCCCACAAACAGGGAATCTTGGAGTCCACGAGCAGTACTTC.

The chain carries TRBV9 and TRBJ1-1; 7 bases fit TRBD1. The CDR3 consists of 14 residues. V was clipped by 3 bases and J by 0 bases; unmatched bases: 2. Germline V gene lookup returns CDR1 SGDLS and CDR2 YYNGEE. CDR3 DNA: TGTGCCAGCAGCGAGGGACAGCTGAACACTGAAGCTTTCTTT. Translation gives CASSEGQLNTEAFF.

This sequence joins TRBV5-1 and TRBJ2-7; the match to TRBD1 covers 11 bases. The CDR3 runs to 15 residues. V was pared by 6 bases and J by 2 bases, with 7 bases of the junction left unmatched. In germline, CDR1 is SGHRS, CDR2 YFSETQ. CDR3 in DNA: TGCGCCAGCACGCTTGGGACAGGGGGAACCTACGAGCAGTACTTC. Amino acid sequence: CASTLGTGGTYEQYF. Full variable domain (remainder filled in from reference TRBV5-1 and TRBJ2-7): KAGVTQTPRYLIKTRGQQVTLSCSPISGHRSVSWYQQTPGQGLQFLFEYFSETQRNKGNFPGRFSGRQFSNSRSEMNVSTLELGDSALYLCASTLGTGGTYEQYFGPGTRLTVT.

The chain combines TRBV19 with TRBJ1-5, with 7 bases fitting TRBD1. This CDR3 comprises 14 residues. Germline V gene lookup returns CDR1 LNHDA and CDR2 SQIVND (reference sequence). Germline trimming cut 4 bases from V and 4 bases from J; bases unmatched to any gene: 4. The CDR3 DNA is TGTGCCAGTAGTACGACAGGGTTTAATCAGCCCCAGCATTTT. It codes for CASSTTGFNQPQHF.

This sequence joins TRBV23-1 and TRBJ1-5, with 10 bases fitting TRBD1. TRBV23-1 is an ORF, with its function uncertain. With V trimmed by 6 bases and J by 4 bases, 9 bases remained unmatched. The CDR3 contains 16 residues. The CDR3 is CASRGTGELLNQPQHF. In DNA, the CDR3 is TGCGCCAGCAGAGGGACAGGGGAGTTGTTGAATCAGCCCCAGCATTTT.

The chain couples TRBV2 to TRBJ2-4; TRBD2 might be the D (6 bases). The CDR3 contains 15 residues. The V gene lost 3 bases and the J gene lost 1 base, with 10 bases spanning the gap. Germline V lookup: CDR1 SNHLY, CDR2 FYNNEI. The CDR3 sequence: CASSDPRGAKNIQYF. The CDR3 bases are TGTGCCAGCAGTGATCCCCGGGGGGCCAAAAACATTCAGTACTTC.

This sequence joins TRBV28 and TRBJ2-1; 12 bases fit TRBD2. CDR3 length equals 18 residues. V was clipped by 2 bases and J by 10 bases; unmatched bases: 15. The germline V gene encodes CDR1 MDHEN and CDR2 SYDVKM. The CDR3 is CASSLTPITSGRRWEQFF. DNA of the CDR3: TGTGCCAGCAGTTTAACCCCGATTACTAGCGGGAGGAGGTGGGAGCAGTTCTTC. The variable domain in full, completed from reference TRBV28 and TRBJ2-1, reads DVKVTQSSRYLVKRTGEKVFLECVQDMDHENMFWYRQDPGLGLRLIYFSYDVKMKEKGDIPEGYSVSREKKERFSLILESASTNQTSMYLCASSLTPITSGRRWEQFFGPGTRLTVL.

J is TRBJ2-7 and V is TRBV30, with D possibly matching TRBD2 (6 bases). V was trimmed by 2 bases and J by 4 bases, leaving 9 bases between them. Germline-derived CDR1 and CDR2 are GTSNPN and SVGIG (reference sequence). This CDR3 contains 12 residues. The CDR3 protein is CAWSWRGYEQYF. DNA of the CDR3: TGTGCCTGGAGTTGGCGGGGTTACGAGCAGTACTTC.

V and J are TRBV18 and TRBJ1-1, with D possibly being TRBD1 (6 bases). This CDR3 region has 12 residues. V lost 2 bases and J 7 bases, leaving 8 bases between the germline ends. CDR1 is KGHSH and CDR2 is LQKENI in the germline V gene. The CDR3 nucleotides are TGTGCCAGCTCACCAGGACAGTTTGAAGCTTTCTTT. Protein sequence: CASSPGQFEAFF.

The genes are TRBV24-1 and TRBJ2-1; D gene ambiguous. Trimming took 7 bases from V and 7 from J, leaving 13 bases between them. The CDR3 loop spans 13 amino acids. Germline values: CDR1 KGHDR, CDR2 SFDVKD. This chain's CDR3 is CATRAADVNEQFF. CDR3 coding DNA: TGTGCCACCAGGGCTGCCGATGTGAATGAGCAGTTCTTC.

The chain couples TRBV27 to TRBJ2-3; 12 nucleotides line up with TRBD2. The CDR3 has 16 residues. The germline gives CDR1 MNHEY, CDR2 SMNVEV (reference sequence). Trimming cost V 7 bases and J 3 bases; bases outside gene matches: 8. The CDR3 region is CASTRLAGALTDTQYF. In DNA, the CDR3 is TGTGCCAGCACGCGACTAGCGGGGGCCTTAACAGATACGCAGTATTTT.

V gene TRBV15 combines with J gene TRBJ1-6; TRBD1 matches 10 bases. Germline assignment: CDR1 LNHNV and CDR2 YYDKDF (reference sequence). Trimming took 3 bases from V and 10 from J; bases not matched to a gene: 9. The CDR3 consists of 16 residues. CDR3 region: CATSRTGTGVYSPLHF. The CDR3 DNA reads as TGTGCCACCAGCAGGACCGGGACAGGGGTGTACTCACCCCTCCACTTT.

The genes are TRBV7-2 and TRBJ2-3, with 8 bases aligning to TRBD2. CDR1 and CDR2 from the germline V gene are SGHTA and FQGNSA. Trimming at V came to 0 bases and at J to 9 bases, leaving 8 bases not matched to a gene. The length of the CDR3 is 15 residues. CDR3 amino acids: CASSLALVERETQYF. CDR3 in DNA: TGTGCCAGCAGCTTAGCGCTTGTGGAGCGGGAGACGCAGTATTTT.

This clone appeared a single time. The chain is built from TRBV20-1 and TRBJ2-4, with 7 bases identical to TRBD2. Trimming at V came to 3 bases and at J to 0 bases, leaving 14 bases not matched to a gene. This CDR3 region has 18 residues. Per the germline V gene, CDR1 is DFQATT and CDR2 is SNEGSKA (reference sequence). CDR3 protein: CSASPGRVSRVAKNIQYF. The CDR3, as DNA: TGCAGTGCTAGTCCTGGGAGGGTTTCCCGAGTAGCCAAAAACATTCAGTACTTC.

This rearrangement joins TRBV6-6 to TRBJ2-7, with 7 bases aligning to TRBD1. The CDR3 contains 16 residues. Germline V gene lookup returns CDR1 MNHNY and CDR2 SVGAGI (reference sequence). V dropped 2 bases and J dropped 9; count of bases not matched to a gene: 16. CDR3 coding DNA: TGTGCCAGCAGTTACCGAGGGCAGGGGGTCCCCTTAGGGCAGTACTTC. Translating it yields CASSYRGQGVPLGQYF.

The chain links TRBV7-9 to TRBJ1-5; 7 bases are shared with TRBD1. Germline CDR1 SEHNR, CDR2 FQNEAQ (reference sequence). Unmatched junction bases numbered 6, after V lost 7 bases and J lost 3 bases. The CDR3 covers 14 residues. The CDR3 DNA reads TGTGCCAGCACCGCAGGGGGGACCAATCAGCCCCAGCATTTT. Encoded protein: CASTAGGTNQPQHF.

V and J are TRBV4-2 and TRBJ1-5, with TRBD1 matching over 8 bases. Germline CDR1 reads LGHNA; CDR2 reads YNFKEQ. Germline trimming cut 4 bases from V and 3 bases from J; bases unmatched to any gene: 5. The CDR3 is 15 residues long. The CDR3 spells CASSPQGAYNQPQHF. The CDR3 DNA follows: TGTGCCAGCAGCCCCCAGGGGGCCTACAATCAGCCCCAGCATTTT.

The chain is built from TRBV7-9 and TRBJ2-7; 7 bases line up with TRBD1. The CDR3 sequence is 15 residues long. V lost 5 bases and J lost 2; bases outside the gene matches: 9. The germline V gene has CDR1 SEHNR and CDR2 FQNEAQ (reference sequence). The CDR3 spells CASSPTRQGAYEQYF. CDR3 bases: TGTGCCAGCAGCCCTACAAGACAGGGTGCCTACGAGCAGTACTTC.